A single T cell receptor (beta chain) is shown here with its context. What it binds is not known. The data belong to a study of response to subunit inactivated influenza vaccine. The V end lost 6 bases, the J end lost 4 bases, and 7 bases lay between the germline ends. The germline V gene has CDR1 ENHRY and CDR2 SYGVKD. CDR3 length: 11 residues. TCRdb itself ran the RT-PCR reads through MiXCR, one entry per CDR3 protein. This repertoire shows around 580,000 distinct CDR3 sequences, about 11% found once; its top ten account for around 9.6%. The study, taken as a whole, reports: It was suggested by the authors that few new T cells are recruited by each seasonal influenza vaccination.

This chain connects TRBV10-3 to TRBJ2-7, with D unresolved. The sample here was PBMCs from blood, taken on the day of vaccination. The source of this sequence is a man aged 45-65 years who received an inactivated influenza vaccine. In DNA form, the CDR3 reads TGTGCCATCAGGGAAGTGTACGAGCAGTACTTC. Residues: CAIREVYEQYF.